This entry lists 17 T cell receptor beta chains sequenced from one sample in a study of T cell changes during pregnancy in multiple sclerosis (dated by TCRdb to between 2017 and 2020). Libraries were prepared through the immunoSEQ multiplex PCR assay. TCRdb obtained this table from immuneACCESS and retained in-frame rearrangements with V and J assigned. These tables miss some clones; where compared with another copy, unresolved V genes account for less than half of the shortfall, and the remainder is unexplained. This sample has fewer than 65,000 clones in its table, and around 91% of those were observed once. Jointly, the top ten make up about 1.2% of the sample. The specimen comprised peripheral blood, sampled after pregnancy. The receptors shown here come from a female donor in good health, enrolled as a control in a pregnancy study.

CDR3: CAWGRTGGLYNSPLHF. The CDR3 DNA sequence: TGTGCCTGGGGGAGGACAGGCGGACTTTATAATTCACCCCTCCACTTT. The chain recombines TRBV30 with TRBJ1-6, with 7 bases aligning to TRBD1. The CDR3 is 16 residues long. The germline V gene encodes CDR1 GTSNPN and CDR2 SVGIG (reference sequence). Trimming took 5 bases from V and 4 from J; bases not matched to a gene: 11.

This sequence joins TRBV6-6 and TRBJ2-7; maybe TRBD1 (6 bases). This CDR3 is 15 amino acids long. Germline V gene sequence: CDR1 MNHNY, CDR2 SVGAGI (reference sequence). Trimming stripped 6 bases from V and 6 bases from J, with 21 bases between. CDR3 sequence (DNA): TGTGCCAGCAGGCCCTCGGGTGGGGGCAGCCTCGAGCAGTACTTC. This encodes CASRPSGGGSLEQYF.

The chain combines TRBV2 with TRBJ1-5; weak D call: TRBD1 (6 bases). Trimming cost V 7 bases and J 6 bases, with 16 bases left between them. The germline gives CDR1 SNHLY, CDR2 FYNNEI. This CDR3 spans 14 amino acids. The CDR3 is CASNQGGVVQPQHF. Written as DNA, the CDR3 is TGTGCCAGCAACCAAGGGGGGGTGGTTCAGCCCCAGCATTTT.

In DNA form, the CDR3 reads TGTGCCAGCAGCTTAGGATGGCGGGGGGGCTTAGAGACCCAGTACTTC. Its protein is CASSLGWRGGLETQYF. This chain joins TRBV7-2 and TRBJ2-5, with TRBD2 matching over 9 bases. V lost 1 base, J lost 4 bases, and 7 bases stayed unmatched. CDR3 length: 16 amino acids. Germline assignment: CDR1 SGHTA and CDR2 FQGNSA.

The chain employs TRBV7-9 and TRBJ1-1; no definite D call. CDR3 size: 15 residues. Germline CDR1 SEHNR, CDR2 FQNEAQ (reference sequence). Trimming left V 0 bases short and J 5 bases short, with 13 bases between. In DNA, the CDR3 is TGTGCCAGCAGCTTAGCCCTCGGGCCGGGGACTGAAGCTTTCTTT. Translating gives CASSLALGPGTEAFF.

In this sample, this clone turned up once. The J gene is TRBJ2-2, the V gene TRBV7-2; 8 bases are shared with TRBD1. Unmatched junction bases numbered 6, after V lost 6 bases and J lost 3 bases. The length of the CDR3 is 15 residues. Germline CDR1 and CDR2: SGHTA and FQGNSA. The CDR3 nucleotides read TGTGCCAGCAGAAATCAGGGGGCATACACCGGGGAGCTGTTTTTT. It translates to CASRNQGAYTGELFF.

This sequence joins TRBV5-1 and TRBJ2-3; D may be TRBD1 (5 bases). Trimming removed 1 base from V and 0 bases from J, with 9 bases in between. Per the germline V gene, CDR1 is SGHRS and CDR2 is YFSETQ. The CDR3 extends over 15 amino acids. CDR3: CASSLRQTSTDTQYF. The CDR3 DNA follows: TGCGCCAGCAGCTTGCGACAGACTAGCACAGATACGCAGTATTTT. The whole variable domain, filled in from reference TRBV5-1 and TRBJ2-3, reads KAGVTQTPRYLIKTRGQQVTLSCSPISGHRSVSWYQQTPGQGLQFLFEYFSETQRNKGNFPGRFSGRQFSNSRSEMNVSTLELGDSALYLCASSLRQTSTDTQYFGPGTRLTVL.

This clone has a single count. The rearrangement joins TRBV6-6 to TRBJ1-2, with D possibly matching TRBD1 (6 bases). The CDR3 has 15 amino acids. Trimming took 0 bases from V and 4 from J, leaving 12 bases between them. The germline CDR1 and CDR2 sequences are MNHNY and SVGAGI (reference sequence). In DNA form, the CDR3 reads TGTGCCAGCAGTTACTCGGAGGGGGGGGGCTATGGCTACACCTTC. Translated, it gives CASSYSEGGGYGYTF.

The chain links TRBV27 to TRBJ2-5; 10 bases align to TRBD2. CDR1 and CDR2 (germline): MNHEY, SMNVEV (reference sequence). V gave up 5 bases and J gave up 5 bases; unmatched junction bases: 8. The CDR3 covers 15 residues. CDR3 sequence (DNA): TGTGCCAGCAGTAACCCAGCGGGGGGGCGGGAGACCCAGTACTTC. It encodes CASSNPAGGRETQYF.

This sequence joins TRBV7-9 and TRBJ1-1, with D possibly being TRBD1 (5 bases). V was clipped by 7 bases and J by 5 bases, with 14 bases between them. CDR3 length: 13 amino acids. Germline CDR1 and CDR2: SEHNR and FQNEAQ (reference sequence). CDR3: CASTLSRGTEAFF. The CDR3 DNA follows: TGTGCCAGCACCCTTAGTAGGGGAACTGAAGCTTTCTTT.

The V and J genes are TRBV11-2 and TRBJ2-1, with a possible D match to TRBD1 (6 bases). Germline CDR1 reads SGHAT; CDR2 reads FQNNGV. With 4 bases removed from V and 2 bases from J, the gap between germline ends came to 12 bases. The CDR3 has 15 residues. The CDR3 nucleotides read TGTGCCAGCAGCTCATACGGGACACCCTACAATGAGCAGTTCTTC. Its protein is CASSSYGTPYNEQFF.

The CDR3 loop reads CASSFGTGLRGGGAFF. In DNA form, the CDR3 reads TGTGCCAGCAGCTTTGGGACAGGGTTACGTGGGGGAGGGGCTTTCTTT. V usage is TRBV7-2 and J usage is TRBJ1-1; 9 nucleotides agree with TRBD1. CDR3 length equals 16 residues. The germline gives CDR1 SGHTA, CDR2 FQGNSA. With V trimmed by 3 bases and J by 11 bases, 16 bases remained unmatched.

This clone was seen once. The chain is built from TRBV30 and TRBJ1-2, with 10 nucleotides matching TRBD1. Germline CDR1 and CDR2: GTSNPN and SVGIG (reference sequence). V lost 3 bases, J lost 8 bases, and 9 bases stayed unmatched. CDR3 size: 14 residues. Written as DNA, the CDR3 is TGTGCCTGGAGCCGCGACAGGGGGCAAAGAGGCTACACCTTC. Translation: CAWSRDRGQRGYTF.

This chain links TRBV30 with TRBJ2-7; D is possibly TRBD2 (6 bases). Looked up from germline, CDR1 is GTSNPN and CDR2 is SVGIG (reference sequence). V lost 1 base, J lost 2 bases, and 12 bases lay in between. The CDR3 consists of 14 residues. The CDR3 DNA reads TGTGCCTGGAGTGGGTCCCGACTAGCCTACGAGCAGTACTTC. Translating it yields CAWSGSRLAYEQYF.

V gene TRBV10-2 combines with J gene TRBJ1-2, with 7 bases aligning to TRBD1. Germline CDR1 and CDR2: WSHSY and SAAADI. This CDR3 region has 14 residues. V was pared by 3 bases and J by 8 bases, with 9 bases of the junction left unmatched. CDR3 coding DNA: TGCGCCAGCAGTGACGGAGACAGGGTTTCGGGCTACACCTTC. Amino acids: CASSDGDRVSGYTF.

The gene calls are TRBV7-9 and TRBJ1-2; D uncertain. This CDR3 region has 15 residues. The V end was cut by 5 bases, the J end by 6 bases, with 19 bases between. Germline lookup yields CDR1 SEHNR and CDR2 FQNEAQ (reference sequence). For the CDR3, the DNA is TGTGCCAGCAGCCTTCCTTTCTCCAGTGCAGATGGCTACACCTTC. Translating it yields CASSLPFSSADGYTF.

The chain combines TRBV5-1 with TRBJ1-5, with TRBD1 matching 9 bases. Germline CDR1 and CDR2: SGHRS and YFSETQ. This CDR3 is 15 amino acids long. Germline trimming cut 5 bases from V and 3 bases from J; bases unmatched to any gene: 6. The CDR3 nucleotides read TGCGCCAGCAGACCGGGACAGGGCCTCAATCAGCCCCAGCATTTT. This sequence encodes CASRPGQGLNQPQHF.